This entry concerns a single TCR beta chain. What it binds is unknown. Each subset's genomic DNA was split evenly across several immunoSEQ plates. Only in-frame clones appear in the TCRdb table, and some are missing; sequencing was by immunoSEQ multiplex PCR. The repertoire has around 2,000,000 clones, about 95% of them found once; the top ten carry 0.85% to 1.3%. The data are from a study of shared clonotypes between healthy human individuals. Points from the study as a whole: Rarefaction analysis demonstrated incomplete sorted-subset sequencing notwithstanding large depth.

Naive CD8 cells lacked CD45RO, underwent positive selection for CCR7 and left out terminally differentiated effector memory CD45RA+ cells. This CDR3 comprises 17 residues. The trim removed 2 bases at V and 0 bases at J, leaving 7 bases unmatched. Germline CDR1 is WSHSY and CDR2 is SAAADI. The sequenced sample was naive CD8+ T cells sorted from blood. The chain is built from TRBV10-2 and TRBJ2-7; 10 bases map to TRBD2. The sequence was collected from a man aged 18-30 years in good health. This CDR3 is CASSEVASGGPSYEQYF. The CDR3 nucleotides read TGCGCCAGCAGTGAGGTGGCTAGCGGGGGACCCTCCTACGAGCAGTACTTC.